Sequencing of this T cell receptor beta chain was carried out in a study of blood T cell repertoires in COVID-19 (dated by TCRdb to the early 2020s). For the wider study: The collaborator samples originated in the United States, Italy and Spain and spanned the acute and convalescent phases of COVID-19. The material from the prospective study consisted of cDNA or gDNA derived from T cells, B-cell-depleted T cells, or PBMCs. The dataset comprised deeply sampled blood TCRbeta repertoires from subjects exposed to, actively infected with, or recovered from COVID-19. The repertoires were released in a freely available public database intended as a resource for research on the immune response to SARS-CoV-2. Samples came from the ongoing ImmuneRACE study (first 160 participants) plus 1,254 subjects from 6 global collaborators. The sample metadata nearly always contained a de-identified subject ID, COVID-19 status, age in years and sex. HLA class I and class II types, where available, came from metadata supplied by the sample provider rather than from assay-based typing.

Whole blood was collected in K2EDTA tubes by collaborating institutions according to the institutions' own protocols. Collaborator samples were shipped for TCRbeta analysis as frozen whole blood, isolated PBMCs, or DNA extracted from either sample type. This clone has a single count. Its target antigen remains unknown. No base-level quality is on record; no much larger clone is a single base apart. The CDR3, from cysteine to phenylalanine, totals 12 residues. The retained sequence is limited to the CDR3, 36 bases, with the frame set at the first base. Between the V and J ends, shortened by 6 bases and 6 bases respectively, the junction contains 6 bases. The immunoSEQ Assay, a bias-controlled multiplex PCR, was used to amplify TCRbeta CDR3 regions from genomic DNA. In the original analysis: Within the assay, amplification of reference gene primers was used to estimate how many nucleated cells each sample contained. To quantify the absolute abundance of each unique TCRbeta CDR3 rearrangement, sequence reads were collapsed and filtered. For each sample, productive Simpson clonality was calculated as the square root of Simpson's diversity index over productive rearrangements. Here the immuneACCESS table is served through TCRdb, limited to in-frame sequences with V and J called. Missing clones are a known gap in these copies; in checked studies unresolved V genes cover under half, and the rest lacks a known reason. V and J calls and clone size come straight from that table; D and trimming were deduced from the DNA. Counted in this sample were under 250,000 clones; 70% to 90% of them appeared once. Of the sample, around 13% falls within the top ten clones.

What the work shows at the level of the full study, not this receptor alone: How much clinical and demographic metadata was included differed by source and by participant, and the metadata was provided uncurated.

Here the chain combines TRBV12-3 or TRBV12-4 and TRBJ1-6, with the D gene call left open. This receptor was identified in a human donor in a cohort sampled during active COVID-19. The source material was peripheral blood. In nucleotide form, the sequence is TGTGCCAGCAGATCCATTAATTCACCCCTCCACTTT. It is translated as CASRSINSPLHF.